The entry that follows covers one T cell receptor beta chain sequence. This entry comes from a study of blood T cell repertoires in COVID-19. Study at large: The origin of the acute and convalescent COVID-19 samples was the United States, Italy and Spain. T cells, B-cell-depleted T cells, or PBMCs provided the cDNA or gDNA that served as material.

There are 16 residues in the CDR3. Germline CDR1 reads SGHRS; CDR2 reads YFSETQ. V was pared by 4 bases and J by 0 bases, with 5 bases of the junction left unmatched. In the original analysis: Amplification of reference gene primers provided the estimated nucleated cell counts. Produced via immunoSEQ multiplex PCR; TCRdb's table is partial and in-frame only. That table is the source of V, J and clone size, and D and trimming were worked out from the DNA. The profile shows 150,000 to 200,000 clones, approximately 80% of them singletons. Sequenced input: peripheral blood. The chain is built from TRBV5-1 and TRBJ2-3; 10 bases are a match to TRBD2. The source is a human donor in a cohort sampled during active COVID-19. The CDR3 DNA follows: TGCGCCAGCAGCGCGATAGCGGGGGGCAGCACAGATACGCAGTATTTT. It encodes CASSAIAGGSTDTQYF.